This TCR beta chain was identified in a study of Graves' ophthalmopathy and Graves' hyperthyroidism (dated by TCRdb to the late 2010s). At the level of the whole study: Stable hyperthyroidism was defined as no progression to ophthalmopathy within 18 months of follow-up. In about six hyperthyroidism patients, the T-cell repertoires found in thyroid tissue were compared with those found in blood. In total, approximately 140 blood samples were TCR-sequenced: under 45 ophthalmopathy, around 75 hyperthyroidism and some 17 hyperthyroidism-to-ophthalmopathy patients. The study used signatures of the TCR beta repertoire to tell Graves' ophthalmopathy apart from Graves' hyperthyroidism and to predict which patients would progress to ophthalmopathy. The independent validation cohort included 18 to 20 hyperthyroidism patients plus 17 patients who later progressed from hyperthyroidism to ophthalmopathy. After sampling, hyperthyroidism patients received methimazole starting at 30 mg daily, and ophthalmopathy patients received high-dose intravenous methylprednisolone. To explore V-J signatures distinguishing ophthalmopathy from hyperthyroidism, a discovery set of around 100 patients (roughly 42 ophthalmopathy, some 55 stable hyperthyroidism) was enrolled.

Overall study results and their limits: In cross-validation, the 13-signature model distinguished ophthalmopathy from stable hyperthyroidism with more than 85% sensitivity and over 81% specificity, while in the test set the corresponding values were about 79% and 69%. Among expanded thyroid clonotypes with frequency above 0.001, most also showed up in blood, which suggests that blood repertoires may reflect the thyroid immune response. Sample size was not statistically predetermined, and group allocation was not concealed from the investigators. In validation, the model predicted ophthalmopathy progression with about 71% sensitivity and roughly 72% specificity; eleven to twelve predicted patients were CT-confirmed with GO in a median of roughly 6.8 months.

For repertoire sequencing, the TCR beta CDR3 regions were amplified from RNA transcripts. The first round of RT-PCR was done with HTBI primers and the Qiagen OneStep RT-PCR kit, and was followed by a second round of multiplex PCR, then size selection and purification. Libraries were sequenced paired-end with 100 bp reads on an Illumina HiSeq2000. The paper's processing steps were these. Reads were processed with SOAPnuke, discarding reads with adapters, uncalled bases, mean Phred below 15, or no exact constant-primer or identifier match. COPE v1.2.5 was used to merge the high-quality paired reads. Each unique nucleotide sequence was treated as a clonotype, and MiTCR v1.1 was used to align the clonotypes to the IMGT TRB V, D and J references. The analysis was limited to V-J combinations with a frequency above 0.0001, which together covered 98% to 99.2% of repertoires. For each V-J combination, a TCR clonal expansion and chaos score was defined as the ratio of F50 clonal expansion to chaos observed in the TCRdist matrix. Welch's t-statistics and random forest were used to reduce features to about a dozen V-J combinations, which were fed into a naive Bayes classifier. The similarity between thyroid and blood repertoires was quantified using the Morisita-Horn index. The public sequencing data were trimmed at Q25 with fastp and processed into clonotypes with MiXCR by TCRdb, which kept only in-frame beta chains. Identical CDR3 protein sequences are pooled into one entry, listed with their most common genes and DNA. The V and J calls were not made by the authors but by TCRdb's processing. A total of roughly 1.1 million distinct CDR3 sequences appear in this sample, approximately 35% of them only once. The ten largest account for approximately 10% of the sample.

Comments on this clonotype: Its recognized antigen is unknown. It has no much larger one-base neighbor in the sample; base qualities were not kept.

The hyperthyroidism patients were 18 to 65 years old and newly diagnosed, with a disease duration of less than 2 months. Patients were excluded if they had other autoimmune diseases, uncontrolled infections, pregnancy or lactation. Diagnosis relied on clinical symptoms, serum thyroxine, TRAb, thyroid ultrasound and orbital computed tomography. Total RNA was extracted using Trizol reagent, and RNA quality was checked on an Agilent 2100 Bioanalyzer. From a lookup of the germline V gene, CDR1 and CDR2 are SGHRS and YFSETQ. Trimming accounts for 0 bases at V and 0 bases at J, while the number of junction bases matched to no gene is 4. Inclusive of the bounding cysteine and phenylalanine, the CDR3 is 18 residues long. Only the CDR3 DNA stays, 54 bases, in frame from base 1.

This receptor chain uses TRBV5-1 and TRBJ2-3, with TRBD2 matching 13 junction bases. Sequenced input: peripheral blood or thyroid tissue (not recorded which). This TCR came from an adult man with Graves' hyperthyroidism. The sequence in DNA is TGCGCCAGCAGCTTGGGACTAGCGGGGGGCCCTAGCACAGATACGCAGTATTTT. Translated, it gives CASSLGLAGGPSTDTQYF.